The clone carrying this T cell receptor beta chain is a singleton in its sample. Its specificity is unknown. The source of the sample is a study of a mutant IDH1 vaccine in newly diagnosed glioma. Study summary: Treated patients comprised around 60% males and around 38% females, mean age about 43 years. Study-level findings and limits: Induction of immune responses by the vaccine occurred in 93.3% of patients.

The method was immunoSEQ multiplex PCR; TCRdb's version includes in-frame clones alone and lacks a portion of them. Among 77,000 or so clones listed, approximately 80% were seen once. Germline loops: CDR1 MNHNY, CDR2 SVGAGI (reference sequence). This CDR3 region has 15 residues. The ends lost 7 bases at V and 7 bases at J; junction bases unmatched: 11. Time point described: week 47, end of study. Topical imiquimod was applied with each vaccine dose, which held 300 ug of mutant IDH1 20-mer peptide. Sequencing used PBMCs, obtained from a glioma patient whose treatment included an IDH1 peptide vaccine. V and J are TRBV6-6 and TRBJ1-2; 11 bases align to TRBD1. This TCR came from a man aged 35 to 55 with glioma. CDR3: CASTPRTGGASGYTF. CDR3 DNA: TGTGCCAGCACCCCCCGGACAGGGGGCGCGAGTGGCTACACCTTC.